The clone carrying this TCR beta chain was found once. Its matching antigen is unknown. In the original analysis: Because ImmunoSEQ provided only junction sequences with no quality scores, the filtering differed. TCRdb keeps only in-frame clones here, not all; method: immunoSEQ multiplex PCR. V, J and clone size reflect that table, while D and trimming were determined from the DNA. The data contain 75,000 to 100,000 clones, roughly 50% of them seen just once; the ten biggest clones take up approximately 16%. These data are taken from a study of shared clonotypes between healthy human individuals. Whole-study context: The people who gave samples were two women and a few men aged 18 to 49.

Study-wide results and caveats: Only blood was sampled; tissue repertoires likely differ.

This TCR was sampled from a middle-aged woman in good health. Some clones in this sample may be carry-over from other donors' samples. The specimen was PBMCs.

This CDR3 reads CASSTRMQGEQYF. DNA of the CDR3: TGTGCCAGCTCTACAAGGATGCAGGGCGAGCAGTACTTC. V gene TRBV6-5 combines with J gene TRBJ2-7; possibly TRBD1 for D (5 bases). Trimming removed 8 bases at V and 6 bases at J, with 17 bases between. The CDR3 consists of 13 residues. Germline loops: CDR1 MNHEY, CDR2 SVGAGI.